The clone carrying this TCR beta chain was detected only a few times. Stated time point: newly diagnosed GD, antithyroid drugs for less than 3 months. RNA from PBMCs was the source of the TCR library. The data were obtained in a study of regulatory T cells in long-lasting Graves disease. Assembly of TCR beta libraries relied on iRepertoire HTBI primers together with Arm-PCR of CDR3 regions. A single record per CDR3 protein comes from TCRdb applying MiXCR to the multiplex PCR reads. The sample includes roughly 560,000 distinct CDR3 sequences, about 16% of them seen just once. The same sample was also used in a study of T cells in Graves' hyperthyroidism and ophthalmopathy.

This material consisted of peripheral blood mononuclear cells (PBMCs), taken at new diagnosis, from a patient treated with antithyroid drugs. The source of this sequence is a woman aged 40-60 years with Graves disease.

This CDR3 reads CASSSGGGGPYNEQFF. DNA for the CDR3: TGTGCCAGCAGTTCTGGGGGGGGGGGCCCCTACAATGAGCAGTTCTTC. V usage is TRBV6-2 or TRBV6-3 and J usage is TRBJ2-1, with D perhaps TRBD2 (7 bases). The CDR3 has 16 residues. V was trimmed by 4 bases and J by 2 bases, leaving 15 bases between them. The germline gives CDR1 MNHEY, CDR2 SVGEGT.